This T cell receptor (beta chain) derives from a study of shared clonotypes between healthy human individuals. Sorted-subset replicate PCR reactions were performed with approximately 200 ng DNA, corresponding to some 32,000 T cell genomes. The method was immunoSEQ multiplex PCR; TCRdb's version includes in-frame clones alone and lacks a portion of them. The sample contains 400,000 to 600,000 clones, 95% to 97% of which appear only once. Findings and limits, study-wide: Only blood was sampled; tissue repertoires likely differ.

From germline, CDR1 is LNHDA and CDR2 SQIVND (reference sequence). V trimming: 3 bases; J trimming: 4 bases; junction bases outside the gene matches: 5. The CDR3 consists of 15 residues. Comments on this clone: Its antigen remains unidentified. Other nucleotide sequences in the sample specify the same CDR3.

V gene TRBV19 combines with J gene TRBJ1-5; 8 nucleotides agree with TRBD1. This TCR came from a young woman in good health. The sample was naive CD4+ T cells sorted from blood. Described subset: CD45RA+ positively selected. CDR3 region: CASSIDRGRNQPQHF. CDR3 DNA sequence: TGTGCCAGTAGTATTGACAGGGGCCGGAATCAGCCCCAGCATTTT. The whole variable domain, remainder taken from reference TRBV19 and TRBJ1-5, is DGGITQSPKYLFRKEGQNVTLSCEQNLNHDAMYWYRQDPGQGLRLIYYSQIVNDFQKGDIAEGYSVSREKKESFPLTVTSAQKNPTAFYLCASSIDRGRNQPQHFGDGTRLSIL.